This T cell receptor (beta chain) emerged from a study of blood T cell repertoires in COVID-19. Overall study context: There were acute and convalescent COVID-19 samples, and they came from the United States, Italy and Spain. From T cells, B-cell-depleted T cells, or PBMCs came the material, which was cDNA or gDNA.

The germline CDR1 and CDR2 sequences are SNHLY and FYNNEI. This CDR3 spans 15 amino acids. Trimming took off 3 bases at V and 0 bases at J, with 9 bases between the two ends. In the authors' workflow: Amplified reference gene primers provided the basis for estimating nucleated cell counts. TCRdb's table, derived via immunoSEQ multiplex PCR, lists solely in-frame clones and lacks some. V, J and clone size were drawn from that table, and D and trimming were deduced from the DNA. The sample gives fewer than 350,000 clones, about 82% of which show up once; around 4.5% is in the top ten. Sequencing input: peripheral blood. The sequence derives from a woman in her forties or fifties with active or convalescent COVID-19. The rearrangement uses TRBV2 and TRBJ1-5; D is unresolved. Here the CDR3 DNA reads TGTGCCAGCAGTGATTCCGGGGTTAGCAATCAGCCCCAGCATTTT. This translates into CASSDSGVSNQPQHF.